A single sample gave rise to the 21 T cell receptor beta chains below, sequenced in a study of T cells after yellow fever vaccination (dated by TCRdb to about 2019). Libraries were constructed by 5' RACE. The sequencer was an Illumina HiSeq 2500. TCRdb reran the public reads through fastp at Q25 and MiXCR, keeping productive beta chains. Here each entry gathers all rows of one CDR3 protein and keeps the most common genes and DNA. Within this sample are under 150,000 distinct CDR3 sequences, with around 7.7% of them counted one time only. Jointly, the top ten make up approximately 0.67% of the sample. The meaning of the sample's treatment or condition label: live attenuated yellow fever vaccine strain. Material: CD4+ T cells sorted from PBMCs, obtained 5 days after the yellow fever booster vaccination. Source of these receptors: a man aged 25-45 years who received the YFV17D yellow fever vaccine.

The DNA of the CDR3 is TGTGCCAGCAGCTTAGAGGCGAGGGGGGAGTTTGGCTACACCTTC. This encodes CASSLEARGEFGYTF. The chain links TRBV7-8 to TRBJ1-2; the D gene is possibly TRBD1 (6 bases). The CDR3 has 15 residues. The germline V gene has CDR1 SGHVS and CDR2 FQNEAQ. The V gene lost 1 base and the J gene lost 7 bases, with 16 bases spanning the gap.

This clonotype came up many times. V gene TRBV5-1 combines with J gene TRBJ2-3; D gene ambiguous. Trimming left V 0 bases short and J 5 bases short, with 13 bases between. In germline, CDR1 is SGHRS, CDR2 YFSETQ. The length of the CDR3 is 15 residues. As DNA, the CDR3 is TGCGCCAGCAGCTTGGTACCGCGAGATAAAGATACGCAGTATTTT. Its protein is CASSLVPRDKDTQYF.

This clonotype was detected ten times or more. The genes are TRBV28 and TRBJ2-3, with D hard to call. From germline, CDR1 is MDHEN and CDR2 SYDVKM. CDR3 length: 14 amino acids. Trimming shortened V by 6 bases and J by 0 bases, and 10 bases separated the two germline ends. CDR3 in DNA: TGTGCCAGCAGCGCCGAAGGTAGCACAGATACGCAGTATTTT. Protein product: CASSAEGSTDTQYF.

The sample holds many counts of this clonotype. V usage is TRBV20-1 and J usage is TRBJ2-3, with D tentatively TRBD2 (5 bases). Germline CDR1 reads DFQATT; CDR2 reads SNEGSKA (reference sequence). The CDR3 runs 15 residues. Trimming left V 0 bases short and J 1 base short, with 11 bases between. CDR3 sequence: CSARDRISGTDTQYF. CDR3 sequence (DNA): TGCAGTGCTAGAGATCGGATTAGCGGCACAGATACGCAGTATTTT.

Many counts were recorded for this clonotype. The chain has TRBV20-1 and TRBJ2-7; perhaps TRBD2 as D (6 bases). CDR1 DFQATT and CDR2 SNEGSKA come from the germline V gene (reference sequence). Between the trimmed V and J ends, which lost 3 bases and 4 bases, there was a span of 16 bases. This CDR3 region has 14 residues. This CDR3 is CSASWIRGTYEQYF. CDR3 DNA sequence: TGCAGTGCTAGTTGGATTCGCGGGACGTACGAGCAGTACTTC.

This clonotype was counted at least ten times. The rearrangement joins TRBV18 to TRBJ2-3; maybe TRBD1 (6 bases). Germline CDR1 and CDR2: KGHSH and LQKENI. The CDR3 is 18 amino acids. The V end was cut by 2 bases, the J end by 0 bases, with 18 bases between. The CDR3 protein is CASSPETHRDYSTDTQYF. Here the CDR3 DNA reads TGTGCCAGCTCACCAGAAACTCACAGGGATTATAGCACAGATACGCAGTATTTT.

The sample holds many counts of this clonotype. This rearrangement joins TRBV20-1 to TRBJ1-5, with D perhaps matching TRBD1 (5 bases). The length of the CDR3 is 12 residues. In germline, CDR1 is DFQATT, CDR2 SNEGSKA (reference sequence). The V end lost 6 bases, the J end lost 3 bases, and 9 bases lay between the germline ends. Here the CDR3 reads CSARDSNQPQHF. In DNA form, the CDR3 reads TGCAGTGCCAGGGACTCCAATCAGCCCCAGCATTTT.

This clonotype was counted at least ten times. The chain employs TRBV20-1 and TRBJ2-3; D may be TRBD1 (6 bases). From germline, CDR1 is DFQATT and CDR2 SNEGSKA (reference sequence). This CDR3 is 15 amino acids long. The ends were cut back, 3 bases at V and 3 bases at J, with 16 bases in the middle. DNA of the CDR3: TGCAGTGCTAGGTCGATCAGGGGCGATACAGATACGCAGTATTTT. Its translation is CSARSIRGDTDTQYF.

This clonotype was recorded many times. The chain employs TRBV20-1 and TRBJ2-7, with 12 bases aligning to TRBD2. The CDR3 sequence is 14 residues long. Germline V gene sequence: CDR1 DFQATT, CDR2 SNEGSKA (reference sequence). Unmatched junction bases numbered 4, after V lost 1 base and J lost 6 bases. The CDR3 DNA follows: TGCAGTGCTAGAGTTGCTAGCGGGAGGGGCGAGCAGTACTTC. Translated: CSARVASGRGEQYF.

This clonotype was found many times. The chain has TRBV5-1 and TRBJ2-1, with TRBD2 identical over 14 bases. This CDR3 region has 16 residues. V trimming: 5 bases; J trimming: 5 bases; junction bases outside the gene matches: 6. Germline V gene sequence: CDR1 SGHRS, CDR2 YFSETQ. CDR3 DNA sequence: TGCGCCAGCAGACGGGGACTAGCGGGAGAGAACAATGAGCAGTTCTTC. As protein: CASRRGLAGENNEQFF.

The V gene is TRBV9, the J gene TRBJ2-3, with 12 positions matching TRBD2. The CDR3 is made up of 15 amino acids. CDR1 and CDR2 (germline): SGDLS, YYNGEE. V was clipped by 0 bases and J by 5 bases; unmatched bases: 1. For the CDR3, the DNA is TGTGCCAGCAGCGTAGAGGGACTAGCGGGAGATACGCAGTATTTT. Residues: CASSVEGLAGDTQYF.

This clonotype was found many times. The CDR3 bases are TGCAGTGCTGGAGGGGGGGTTGAGGGAGGAAACACCATATATTTT. It is translated as CSAGGGVEGGNTIYF. The chain uses TRBV20-1 and TRBJ1-3; a weak D match, TRBD1 (6 bases). The CDR3 extends over 15 amino acids. The ends were cut back, 5 bases at V and 4 bases at J, with 18 bases in the middle. The germline V gene has CDR1 DFQATT and CDR2 SNEGSKA (reference sequence).

This clonotype was seen repeatedly, ten times or more. The genes are TRBV12-3 or TRBV12-4 and TRBJ1-1; 7 bases match TRBD1. The J segment lost 1 base and the V segment lost 4 bases, leaving 3 bases of the junction unmatched. The CDR3 is 14 amino acids. The CDR3 coding sequence is TGTGCCAGCAGTTGGGACAGACGGAACACTGAAGCTTTCTTT. Protein: CASSWDRRNTEAFF.

This clonotype was observed at least ten times. The J gene is TRBJ2-2, the V gene TRBV6-2 or TRBV6-3, with 12 bases matching TRBD2. The CDR3 sequence is 18 residues long. With 0 bases clipped from V and 4 bases from J, the junction kept 6 bases outside the gene matches. Germline CDR1 is MNHEY and CDR2 is SVGEGT. The CDR3 DNA sequence: TGTGCCAGCAGTTACTCCAAGCTAGCGGGAGGGGCCACCGGGGAGCTGTTTTTT. It is translated as CASSYSKLAGGATGELFF.

Many counts were recorded for this clonotype. The genes are TRBV12-3 or TRBV12-4 and TRBJ1-4; no definite D call. V shed 3 bases and J shed 0 bases, with 5 bases lying between them. The CDR3 sequence is 14 residues long. CDR3 amino acids: CASSFRATNEKLFF. DNA of the CDR3: TGTGCCAGCAGTTTCCGCGCAACTAATGAAAAACTGTTTTTT.

In its sample, this clonotype was seen many times. V gene TRBV6-5 combines with J gene TRBJ1-6; D is possibly TRBD1 (6 bases). The length of the CDR3 is 14 residues. Trimming stripped 3 bases from V and 7 bases from J, with 10 bases between. The V gene's germline CDR1 is MNHEY and CDR2 SVGAGI. CDR3 nucleotides: TGTGCCAGCAGTTATCCGGACAGAAATTCACCCCTCCACTTT. Translated, it gives CASSYPDRNSPLHF.

This clonotype came up a few times. V usage is TRBV7-2 and J usage is TRBJ2-1, with TRBD2 matching 7 bases. The germline V gene has CDR1 SGHTA and CDR2 FQGNSA. Germline trimming cut 5 bases from V and 2 bases from J; bases unmatched to any gene: 12. The CDR3 contains 17 residues. CDR3 loop: CASSRLGTGGAYNEQFF. The CDR3 DNA reads as TGTGCCAGCAGCCGTCTTGGGACGGGAGGAGCCTACAATGAGCAGTTCTTC.

The J gene is TRBJ2-1, the V gene TRBV3-1; TRBD1 is a possible D gene (6 bases). In germline, CDR1 is LGHDT, CDR2 YNNKEL (reference sequence). The CDR3 is 15 amino acids. The ends were cut back, 4 bases at V and 0 bases at J, with 10 bases in the middle. This CDR3 is CASSPRDNSYNEQFF. CDR3 bases: TGTGCCAGCAGCCCCCGGGACAACTCCTACAATGAGCAGTTCTTC.

This clonotype was seen repeatedly, ten times or more. The chain combines TRBV10-3 with TRBJ2-1; the match to TRBD2 covers 8 bases. With 10 bases clipped from V and 8 bases from J, the junction kept 16 bases outside the gene matches. CDR1 ENHRY and CDR2 SYGVKD come from the germline V gene. The CDR3 contains 15 residues. The CDR3 reads CATSGPPGAGDEQFF. The CDR3 DNA follows: TGTGCCACATCAGGGCCTCCGGGAGCGGGGGATGAGCAGTTCTTC.

Ten or more counts support this clonotype. The chain has TRBV18 and TRBJ2-2; a weak D match, TRBD2 (5 bases). The CDR3 length is 14 residues. CDR1 KGHSH and CDR2 LQKENI come from the germline V gene. V was shortened by 4 bases and J by 3 bases, with 9 bases between the two germline ends. This CDR3 is CASSLTGYTGELFF. The CDR3 coding sequence is TGTGCCAGCTCACTGACGGGGTACACCGGGGAGCTGTTTTTT.

J is TRBJ1-2 and V is TRBV4-2; D unresolved. V was pared by 1 base and J by 4 bases, with 13 bases between. The CDR3 runs 15 residues. From germline, CDR1 is LGHNA and CDR2 YNFKEQ. CDR3 sequence (DNA): TGTGCCAGCAGCCAAGCGATGGCCTCGGGCTATGGCTACACCTTC. Protein sequence: CASSQAMASGYGYTF.